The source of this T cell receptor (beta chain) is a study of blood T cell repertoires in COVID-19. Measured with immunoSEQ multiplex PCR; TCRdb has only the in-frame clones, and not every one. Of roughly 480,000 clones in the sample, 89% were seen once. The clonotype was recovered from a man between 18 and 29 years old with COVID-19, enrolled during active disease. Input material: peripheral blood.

The CDR3 DNA is TGTGCCAGCAGTACAACAGGGGGAGCTAACTATGGCTACACCTTC. Translation: CASSTTGGANYGYTF. The rearrangement joins TRBV6-5 to TRBJ1-2; 8 positions match TRBD1. Germline V gene lookup returns CDR1 MNHEY and CDR2 SVGAGI. Trimming took 5 bases from V and 0 from J; bases not matched to a gene: 5. This CDR3 has 15 amino acids.